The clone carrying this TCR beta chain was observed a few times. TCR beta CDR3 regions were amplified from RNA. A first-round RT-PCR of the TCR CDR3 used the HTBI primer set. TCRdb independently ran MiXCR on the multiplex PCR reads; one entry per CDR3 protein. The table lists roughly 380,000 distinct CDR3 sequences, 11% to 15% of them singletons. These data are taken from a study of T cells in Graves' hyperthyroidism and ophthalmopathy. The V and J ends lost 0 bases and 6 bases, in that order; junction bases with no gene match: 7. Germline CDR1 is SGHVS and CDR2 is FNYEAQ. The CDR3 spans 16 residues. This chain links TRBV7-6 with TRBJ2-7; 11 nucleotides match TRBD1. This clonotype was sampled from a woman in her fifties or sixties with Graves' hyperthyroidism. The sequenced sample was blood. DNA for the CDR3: TGTGCCAGCAGCTTAGCTATCGGACAGGGGGCGGGCGAGCAGTACTTC. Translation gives CASSLAIGQGAGEQYF.